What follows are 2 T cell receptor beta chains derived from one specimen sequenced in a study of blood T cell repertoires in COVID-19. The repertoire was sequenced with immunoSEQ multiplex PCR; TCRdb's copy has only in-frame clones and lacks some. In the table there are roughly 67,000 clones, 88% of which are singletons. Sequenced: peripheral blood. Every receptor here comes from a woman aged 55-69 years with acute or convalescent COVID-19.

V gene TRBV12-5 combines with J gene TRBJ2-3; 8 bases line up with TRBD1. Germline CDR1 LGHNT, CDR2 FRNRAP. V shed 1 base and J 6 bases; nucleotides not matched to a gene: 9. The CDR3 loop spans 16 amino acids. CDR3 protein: CASGLGGQAIRDTQYF. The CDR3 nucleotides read TGTGCTAGTGGTTTGGGGGGACAGGCCATTCGGGATACGCAGTATTTT.

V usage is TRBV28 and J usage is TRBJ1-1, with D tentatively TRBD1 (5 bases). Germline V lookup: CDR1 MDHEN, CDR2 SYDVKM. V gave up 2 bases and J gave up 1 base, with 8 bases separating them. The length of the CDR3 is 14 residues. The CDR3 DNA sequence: TGTGCCAGCAGTTTAGTCACAGGGAACACTGAAGCTTTCTTT. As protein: CASSLVTGNTEAFF.